The 9 T cell receptor beta chains in this list originate from one sample, sequenced in a study of OX40 agonist ivuxolimab in advanced cancers. Repertoires were generated with immunoSEQ multiplex PCR, while TCRdb's copy carries only in-frame clones and drops some. Here the sample spans more than 75,000 clones, approximately 90% being singletons. The sequencing here drew on CD4+ or CD8+ T cells sorted from blood, taken in a trial of the OX40 agonist ivuxolimab. These receptors came from an adult with an advanced solid tumor such as melanoma, head and neck, liver or kidney cancer.

This clone has a single count. V usage is TRBV4-1 and J usage is TRBJ1-2; perhaps TRBD1 as D (5 bases). The ends were cut back, 0 bases at V and 4 bases at J, with 21 bases in the middle. This CDR3 has 18 residues. Germline-derived CDR1 and CDR2 are MGHRA and YSYEKL. The CDR3 coding sequence is TGCGCCAGCAGCCAAGATCCCCGGGCCTCGGGACGGTTCTATGGCTACACCTTC. Encoded protein: CASSQDPRASGRFYGYTF.

The chain combines TRBV10-2 with TRBJ2-3; the D gene is possibly TRBD2 (6 bases). The germline V and J ends were trimmed by 3 bases and 3 bases, with 7 bases remaining between them. This CDR3 contains 13 residues. Germline CDR1 is WSHSY and CDR2 is SAAADI. The CDR3 sequence is CASSDAGTDTQYF. Written as DNA, the CDR3 is TGCGCCAGCAGTGACGCGGGGACAGATACGCAGTATTTT.

This chain connects TRBV30 to TRBJ1-1, with D possibly being TRBD1 (5 bases). Germline V CDR1 and CDR2: GTSNPN, SVGIG (reference sequence). The germline V and J ends were trimmed by 2 bases and 1 base, with 8 bases remaining between them. The CDR3 is 13 amino acids. Here the CDR3 reads CAWSWGRNTEAFF. The CDR3 DNA is TGTGCCTGGAGTTGGGGGAGGAACACTGAAGCTTTCTTT.

The rearrangement uses TRBV6-1 and TRBJ2-1; D remains unclear. CDR3 length: 11 residues. Germline V gene lookup returns CDR1 MNHNS and CDR2 SASEGT. Trimming stripped 4 bases from V and 9 bases from J, with 7 bases between. The DNA for the CDR3 is TGTGCCAGCAGTGGCCGGATTGAGCAGTTCTTC. It yields the protein CASSGRIEQFF.

This rearrangement joins TRBV2 to TRBJ2-2; 10 bases match TRBD1. Germline lookup yields CDR1 SNHLY and CDR2 FYNNEI. The junction had 11 bases not matched to a gene; V was cut back by 6 bases and J by 7 bases. The CDR3 is 16 amino acids. CDR3 bases: TGTGCCAGCAGCGTCGAGACAGGGGGCTTTATCGGGGAGCTGTTTTTT. Translated: CASSVETGGFIGELFF.

The rearrangement joins TRBV5-4 to TRBJ2-7; TRBD2 aligns across 10 bases. The ends lost 4 bases at V and 4 bases at J; junction bases unmatched: 17. Germline CDR1 SGHNT, CDR2 YYREEE (reference sequence). The CDR3 is 18 residues long. The DNA of the CDR3 is TGTGCCAGCAGCCAAGGGCTAGCGGGAGTGGTCATTGGATACGAGCAGTACTTC. Protein sequence: CASSQGLAGVVIGYEQYF.

The chain uses TRBV5-6 and TRBJ1-4; TRBD1 matches at 8 bases. The length of the CDR3 is 17 residues. V dropped 2 bases and J dropped 3; count of bases not matched to a gene: 9. The germline V gene has CDR1 SGHDT and CDR2 YYEEEE. The CDR3 DNA reads as TGTGCCAGCAGCTTTGGCCTGGGGGGACAGGCTAATGAAAAACTGTTTTTT. Translation gives CASSFGLGGQANEKLFF. Filled out from reference TRBV5-6 and TRBJ1-4, the complete variable domain reads DAGVTQSPTHLIKTRGQQVTLRCSPKSGHDTVSWYQQALGQGPQFIFQYYEEEERQRGNFPDRFSGHQFPNYSSELNVNALLLGDSALYLCASSFGLGGQANEKLFFGSGTQLSVL.

The genes are TRBV2 and TRBJ2-3, with D unresolved. The CDR3 loop spans 14 amino acids. Trimming left V 6 bases short and J 0 bases short, with 10 bases between. Germline CDR1 reads SNHLY; CDR2 reads FYNNEI. Here the CDR3 reads CASRGLESTDTQYF. CDR3 in DNA: TGTGCCAGCAGGGGTTTAGAGAGCACAGATACGCAGTATTTT.

The V and J genes are TRBV5-1 and TRBJ1-2; D is unclear. Germline CDR1 is SGHRS and CDR2 is YFSETQ. The CDR3 extends over 15 amino acids. Trimming took 3 bases from V and 3 from J, leaving 15 bases between them. The CDR3 DNA reads as TGCGCCAGCAGCTCGGAGTGGGCCTCTGACTATGGCTACACCTTC. Translation: CASSSEWASDYGYTF.